These 19 T cell receptor beta chains originate from one sample sequenced in a study of cytomegalovirus exposure and HLA in healthy donors. PCR involved 60 Vbeta and 13 Jbeta primers. Only in-frame clones appear in the TCRdb table, and some are missing; sequencing was by immunoSEQ multiplex PCR. Found here are 100,000 to 150,000 clones, 74% of them singletons; the top ten hold approximately 3.9%. The source material was PBMCs. These receptors originate from a woman between 45 and 60 years old in good health and CMV-seropositive.

J is TRBJ1-4 and V is TRBV4-3; D is perhaps TRBD1 (6 bases). Deletions cut 3 bases from V and 4 bases from J, with 12 bases between. The CDR3 totals 15 residues. CDR1 and CDR2 (germline): LGHNA, YSLEER. The CDR3 is CASSHATGLNEKLFF. The CDR3 DNA is TGCGCCAGCAGCCACGCGACAGGCCTTAATGAAAAACTGTTTTTT.

The rearrangement joins TRBV7-6 to TRBJ2-1; 13 bases map to TRBD2. Trimming cost V 5 bases and J 5 bases; bases outside gene matches: 3. The CDR3 is 15 residues long. CDR1 is SGHVS and CDR2 is FNYEAQ in the germline V gene. This chain's CDR3 is CASSRTSGGHNEQFF. The CDR3 bases are TGTGCCAGCAGCCGGACTAGCGGGGGCCACAATGAGCAGTTCTTC.

This clone has just a few counts. The chain carries TRBV5-1 and TRBJ2-1, with 8 nucleotides matching TRBD2. Germline CDR1 is SGHRS and CDR2 is YFSETQ. V gave up 4 bases and J gave up 2 bases; unmatched junction bases: 2. The CDR3 sequence is 14 residues long. CDR3 nucleotide sequence: TGCGCCAGCAGCCGGGGGGGGCCCTACAATGAGCAGTTCTTC. Residues: CASSRGGPYNEQFF.

V usage is TRBV14 and J usage is TRBJ1-2; D gene uncertain. CDR1 and CDR2 from the germline V gene are SGHDN and FVKESK. The CDR3 sequence is 13 residues long. The germline V and J ends were trimmed by 1 base and 8 bases, with 11 bases remaining between them. The CDR3 region is CASSQGKAWGYTF. The DNA for the CDR3 is TGTGCCAGCAGCCAAGGAAAAGCCTGGGGCTACACCTTC. The entire variable domain, with the rest obtained from reference TRBV14 and TRBJ1-2, is as follows: EAGVTQFPSHSVIEKGQTVTLRCDPISGHDNLYWYRRVMGKEIKFLLHFVKESKQDESGMPNNRFLAERTGGTYSTLKVQPAELEDSGVYFCASSQGKAWGYTFGSGTRLTVV.

The genes are TRBV7-3 and TRBJ1-1; D perhaps matches TRBD1 (5 bases). Per germline, CDR1 SGHTA and CDR2 FQGTGA. This CDR3 region has 18 residues. Deletions cut 5 bases from V and 2 bases from J, with 24 bases between. CDR3 nucleotide sequence: TGTGCCAGCAGCCCTCGGGTGGGGGGACTTGGCAGAAACACTGAAGCTTTCTTT. It yields the protein CASSPRVGGLGRNTEAFF.

This chain uses TRBV7-2 with TRBJ1-2; D is uncertain. CDR3 length: 15 amino acids. Germline CDR1 SGHTA, CDR2 FQGNSA. The ends were cut back, 1 base at V and 4 bases at J, with 13 bases in the middle. CDR3 loop: CASSLVGESTYGYTF. In nucleotides, the CDR3 is TGTGCCAGCAGCTTAGTCGGGGAATCGACCTATGGCTACACCTTC.

The rearrangement uses TRBV7-8 and TRBJ1-2, with 7 bases lining up with TRBD1. The J segment lost 5 bases and the V segment lost 5 bases, leaving 23 bases of the junction unmatched. Germline loops: CDR1 SGHVS, CDR2 FQNEAQ. The CDR3 is 19 residues long. The CDR3, as DNA: TGTGCCAGCAGCGGTTGGGTTACAGGGGCCTACGGGTTCTGGTATGGCTACACCTTC. Protein: CASSGWVTGAYGFWYGYTF.

V usage is TRBV11-2 and J usage is TRBJ2-7; 11 bases map to TRBD2. This CDR3 comprises 16 residues. Germline CDR1 reads SGHAT; CDR2 reads FQNNGV. V shed 1 base, J shed 4 bases, and the junction held 6 bases outside the gene matches. The CDR3 reads CASSLAGVAGGYEQYF. The CDR3 DNA is TGTGCCAGCAGCTTAGCCGGGGTAGCGGGGGGGTACGAGCAGTACTTC.

J is TRBJ2-5 and V is TRBV7-9, with D unclear. Germline V gives CDR1 SEHNR, CDR2 FQNEAQ (reference sequence). The germline V and J ends were trimmed by 5 bases and 4 bases, with 11 bases remaining between them. The CDR3 length is 13 residues. CDR3 DNA: TGTGCCAGCAGCCCACTCGAGTTAGAGACCCAGTACTTC. Protein product: CASSPLELETQYF.

The chain couples TRBV5-6 to TRBJ1-2; 10 nucleotides line up with TRBD1. The germline gives CDR1 SGHDT, CDR2 YYEEEE. Trimming took 5 bases from V and 6 from J; bases not matched to a gene: 13. This CDR3 is 16 amino acids long. This chain's CDR3 is CASSFAGQGLIDGYTF. CDR3 in DNA: TGTGCCAGCAGTTTTGCGGGACAGGGGCTTATTGATGGCTACACCTTC.

The chain joins TRBV19 to TRBJ1-2, with TRBD1 identical over 8 bases. This CDR3 region has 14 residues. V shed 5 bases, J shed 3 bases, and the junction held 5 bases outside the gene matches. CDR1 is LNHDA and CDR2 is SQIVND in the germline V gene (reference sequence). CDR3 nucleotides: TGTGCCAGTAGTCCGAACAGGGGGGACTATGGCTACACCTTC. This translates into CASSPNRGDYGYTF. Looking up the rest from reference TRBV19 and TRBJ1-2 gives the full variable domain: DGGITQSPKYLFRKEGQNVTLSCEQNLNHDAMYWYRQDPGQGLRLIYYSQIVNDFQKGDIAEGYSVSREKKESFPLTVTSAQKNPTAFYLCASSPNRGDYGYTFGSGTRLTVV.

This chain joins TRBV27 and TRBJ1-6; D gene ambiguous. The length of the CDR3 is 19 residues. Trimming left V 3 bases short and J 0 bases short, with 18 bases between. CDR1 is MNHEY and CDR2 is SMNVEV in the germline V gene (reference sequence). CDR3 residues: CASSFSPNLKDSYNSPLHF. DNA of the CDR3: TGTGCCAGCAGTTTTAGTCCGAACCTGAAAGACTCCTATAATTCACCCCTCCACTTT.

The chain employs TRBV10-3 and TRBJ1-2; D gene uncertain. The CDR3 covers 12 residues. V was clipped by 7 bases and J by 7 bases, with 13 bases between them. Germline assignment: CDR1 ENHRY and CDR2 SYGVKD. This chain's CDR3 is CAITERGSGYTF. The CDR3 DNA reads TGTGCCATCACCGAACGGGGAAGTGGCTACACCTTC.

The chain is built from TRBV4-2 and TRBJ2-3; TRBD2 matches 10 bases. Trimming took 3 bases from V and 4 from J; bases not matched to a gene: 7. CDR3 length: 16 amino acids. From germline, CDR1 is LGHNA and CDR2 YNFKEQ. The CDR3 sequence: CASSQVLAGVADTQYF. The CDR3 coding sequence is TGTGCCAGCAGCCAGGTCCTAGCGGGGGTGGCAGATACGCAGTATTTT.

The V gene is TRBV10-3, the J gene TRBJ2-1; 8 bases map to TRBD2. Germline V CDR1 and CDR2: ENHRY, SYGVKD. The CDR3 covers 15 residues. J lost 5 bases, V lost 5 bases, and 8 bases had no gene match. In DNA, the CDR3 is TGTGCCATCAGTCCACCGGGGGGGCCCAACAATGAGCAGTTCTTC. Translation gives CAISPPGGPNNEQFF.

The chain links TRBV5-1 to TRBJ1-3; a possible D gene is TRBD1 (5 bases). This CDR3 has 15 amino acids. Germline-derived CDR1 and CDR2 are SGHRS and YFSETQ. V was shortened by 0 bases and J by 0 bases, with 7 bases between the two germline ends. Here the CDR3 DNA reads TGCGCCAGCAGCTTGGAGGGGCCCTCTGGAAACACCATATATTTT. Its protein is CASSLEGPSGNTIYF.

There are a few counts of this clone. The rearrangement uses TRBV4-1 and TRBJ2-7; D is possibly TRBD2 (6 bases). Germline lookup yields CDR1 MGHRA and CDR2 YSYEKL. Between the trimmed V and J ends, which lost 0 bases and 2 bases, there was a span of 14 bases. The CDR3 totals 16 residues. For the CDR3, the DNA is TGCGCCAGCAGCCAAGATTTTGCGGGGACCACCTACGAGCAGTACTTC. Protein: CASSQDFAGTTYEQYF.

The rearrangement joins TRBV5-1 to TRBJ1-6; possible D gene TRBD1, 5 bases. V lost 4 bases and J lost 7, with 15 bases in between. The germline V gene has CDR1 SGHRS and CDR2 YFSETQ. This CDR3 has 15 amino acids. CDR3 in amino acids: CASSLSTDGNSPLHF. The CDR3 DNA reads TGCGCCAGCAGCCTTTCGACAGACGGAAATTCACCCCTCCACTTT.

V is TRBV7-6 and J is TRBJ2-3; TRBD1 matches at 7 bases. CDR1 SGHVS and CDR2 FNYEAQ come from the germline V gene. V was clipped by 1 base and J by 6 bases; unmatched bases: 13. The CDR3 runs to 17 residues. The CDR3 bases are TGTGCCAGCAGCTTAGAGGGGGCAGGGGGACCTCCCGATACGCAGTATTTT. This codes for CASSLEGAGGPPDTQYF.